This T cell receptor (beta chain) was captured by sequencing in a study of blood T cells in healthy people across ages. Study as a whole: Template switching caught about one barcoded beta molecule for each two T cells. The study's findings and limits: Changes seen in expanded clonotypes were possibly confounded by donor CMV status left unknown.

This clonotype occurred a few times. Its antigen is not known. For the second PCR, which ran for roughly 6 to 11 cycles, a sample-barcoded 5' primer and a J-beta primer mix were used. TCRdb itself ran the 5' RACE reads through MiXCR, one entry per CDR3 protein. The sample contains some 920,000 distinct CDR3 sequences, roughly 51% of which appear only once. Isolation recovered at least 6.5 million PBMCs from every sample. The sequenced material came from blood. The receptor comes from a woman aged 55-70 years in good health.

The CDR3 here is CASSLDGGRSDTQYF. The CDR3 bases are TGCGCCAGCAGCTTGGATGGCGGGAGATCAGATACGCAGTATTTT. This rearrangement joins TRBV5-1 to TRBJ2-3; 7 nucleotides line up with TRBD2. V shed 0 bases, J shed 4 bases, and the junction held 5 bases outside the gene matches. This CDR3 spans 15 amino acids. The V gene's germline CDR1 is SGHRS and CDR2 YFSETQ.